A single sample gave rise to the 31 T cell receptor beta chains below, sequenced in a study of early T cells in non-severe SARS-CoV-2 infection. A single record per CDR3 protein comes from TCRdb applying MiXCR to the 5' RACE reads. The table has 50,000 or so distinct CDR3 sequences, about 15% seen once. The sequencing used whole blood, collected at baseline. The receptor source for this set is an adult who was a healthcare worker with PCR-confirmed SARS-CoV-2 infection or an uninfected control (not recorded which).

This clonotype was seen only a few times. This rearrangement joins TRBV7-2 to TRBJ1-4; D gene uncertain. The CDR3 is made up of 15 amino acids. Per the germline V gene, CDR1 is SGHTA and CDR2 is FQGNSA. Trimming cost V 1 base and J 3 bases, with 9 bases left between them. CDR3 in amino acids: CASSLGRISNEKLFF. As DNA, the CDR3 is TGTGCCAGCAGCTTAGGACGGATTTCTAATGAAAAACTGTTTTTT.

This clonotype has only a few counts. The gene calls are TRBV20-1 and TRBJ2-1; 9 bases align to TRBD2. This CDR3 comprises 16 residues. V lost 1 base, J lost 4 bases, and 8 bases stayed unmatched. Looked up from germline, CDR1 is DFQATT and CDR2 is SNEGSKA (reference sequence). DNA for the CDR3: TGCAGTGCTAGAGGGCGGCGGGAGGGGGGATACAATGAGCAGTTCTTC. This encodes CSARGRREGGYNEQFF.

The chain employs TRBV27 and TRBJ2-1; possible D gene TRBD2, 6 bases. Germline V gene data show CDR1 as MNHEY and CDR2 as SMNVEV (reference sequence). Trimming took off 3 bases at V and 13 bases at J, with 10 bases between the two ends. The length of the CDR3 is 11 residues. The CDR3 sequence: CASSFAGRQFF. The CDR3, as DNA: TGTGCCAGCAGTTTTGCGGGAAGACAGTTCTTC.

CDR3 coding DNA: TGCGCCAGCGCATTAACTCCGGAGGAGACCCAGTACTTC. It yields the protein CASALTPEETQYF. The chain combines TRBV5-1 with TRBJ2-5, with D unresolved. Germline V CDR1 and CDR2: SGHRS, YFSETQ. CDR3 size: 13 residues. Deletions cut 7 bases from V and 5 bases from J, with 15 bases between.

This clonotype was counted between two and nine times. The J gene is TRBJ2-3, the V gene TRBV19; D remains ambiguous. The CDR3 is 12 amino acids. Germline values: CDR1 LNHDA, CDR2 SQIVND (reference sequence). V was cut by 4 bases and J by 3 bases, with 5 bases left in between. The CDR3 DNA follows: TGTGCCAGTAGTACGTTGACAGATACGCAGTATTTT. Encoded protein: CASSTLTDTQYF.

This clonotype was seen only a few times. CDR3 in amino acids: CASSALSGNTIYF. The CDR3 DNA follows: TGTGCCAGCAGTGCCCTCTCTGGAAACACCATATATTTT. The J gene is TRBJ1-3, the V gene TRBV2; no firm D call. Trimming took off 4 bases at V and 0 bases at J, with 4 bases between the two ends. Germline lookup yields CDR1 SNHLY and CDR2 FYNNEI. The CDR3 extends over 13 amino acids.

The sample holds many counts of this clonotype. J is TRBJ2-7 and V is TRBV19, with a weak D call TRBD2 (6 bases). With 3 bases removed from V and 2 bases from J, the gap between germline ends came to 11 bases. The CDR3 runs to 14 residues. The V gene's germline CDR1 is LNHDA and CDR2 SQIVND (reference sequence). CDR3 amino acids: CASSIVTGAYEQYF. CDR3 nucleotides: TGTGCCAGTAGTATCGTGACGGGGGCCTACGAGCAGTACTTC.

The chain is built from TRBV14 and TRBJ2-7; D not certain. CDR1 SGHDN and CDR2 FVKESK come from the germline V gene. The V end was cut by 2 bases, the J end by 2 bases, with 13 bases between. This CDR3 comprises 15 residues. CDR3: CASSQKPDGTYEQYF. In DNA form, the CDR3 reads TGTGCCAGCAGCCAAAAACCGGACGGCACCTACGAGCAGTACTTC.

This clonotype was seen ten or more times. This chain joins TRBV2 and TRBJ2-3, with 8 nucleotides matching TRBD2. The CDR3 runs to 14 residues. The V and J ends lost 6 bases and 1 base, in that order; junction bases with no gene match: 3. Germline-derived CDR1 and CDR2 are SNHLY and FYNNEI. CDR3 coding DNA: TGTGCCAGCAGGGTGACTAGCGGCACAGATACGCAGTATTTT. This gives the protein CASRVTSGTDTQYF.

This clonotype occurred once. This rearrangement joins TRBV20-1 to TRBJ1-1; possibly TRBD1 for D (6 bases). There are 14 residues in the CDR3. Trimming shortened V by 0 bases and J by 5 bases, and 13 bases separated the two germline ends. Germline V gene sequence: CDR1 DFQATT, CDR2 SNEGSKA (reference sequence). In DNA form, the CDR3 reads TGCAGTGCTAGAGATACGGCAGGGGCTACTGAAGCTTTCTTT. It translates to CSARDTAGATEAFF.

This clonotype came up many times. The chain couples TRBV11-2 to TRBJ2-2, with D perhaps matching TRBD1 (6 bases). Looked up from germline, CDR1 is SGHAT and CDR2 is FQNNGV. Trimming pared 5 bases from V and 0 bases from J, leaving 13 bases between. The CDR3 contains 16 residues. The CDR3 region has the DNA TGTGCCAGCAGCCTGACAGGCCCTTCGAACACCGGGGAGCTGTTTTTT. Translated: CASSLTGPSNTGELFF.

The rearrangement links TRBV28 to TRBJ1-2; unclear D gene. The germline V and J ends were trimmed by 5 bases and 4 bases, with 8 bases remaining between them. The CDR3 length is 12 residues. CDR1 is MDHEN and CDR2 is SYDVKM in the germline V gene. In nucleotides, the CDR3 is TGTGCCAGCAGTCTACAGTTCTATGGCTACACCTTC. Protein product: CASSLQFYGYTF.

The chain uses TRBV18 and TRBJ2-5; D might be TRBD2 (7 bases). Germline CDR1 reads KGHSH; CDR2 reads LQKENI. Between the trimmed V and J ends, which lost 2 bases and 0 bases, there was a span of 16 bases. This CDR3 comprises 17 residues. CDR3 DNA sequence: TGTGCCAGCTCACCATCGGGGGGCAGCGCGTACCAAGAGACCCAGTACTTC. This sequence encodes CASSPSGGSAYQETQYF.

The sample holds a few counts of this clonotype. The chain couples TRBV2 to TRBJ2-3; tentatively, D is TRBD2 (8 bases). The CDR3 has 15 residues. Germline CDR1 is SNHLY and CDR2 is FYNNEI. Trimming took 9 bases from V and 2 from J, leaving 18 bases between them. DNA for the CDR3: TGTGCCAGAAATGCGGGGGGACAGAACACAGATACGCAGTATTTT. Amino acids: CARNAGGQNTDTQYF.

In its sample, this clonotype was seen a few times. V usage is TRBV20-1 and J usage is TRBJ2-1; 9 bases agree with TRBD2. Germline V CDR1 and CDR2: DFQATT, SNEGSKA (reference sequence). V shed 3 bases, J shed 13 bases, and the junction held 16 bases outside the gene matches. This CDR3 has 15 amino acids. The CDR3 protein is CSASFGGSGSSKQFF. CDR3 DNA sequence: TGCAGTGCTAGCTTCGGTGGTAGCGGGAGTAGTAAACAGTTCTTC.

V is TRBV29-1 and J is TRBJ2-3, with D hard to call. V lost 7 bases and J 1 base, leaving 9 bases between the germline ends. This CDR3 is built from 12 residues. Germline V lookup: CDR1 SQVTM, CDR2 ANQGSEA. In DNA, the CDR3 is TGCAGCGCTACGGACGGCACAGATACGCAGTATTTT. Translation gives CSATDGTDTQYF.

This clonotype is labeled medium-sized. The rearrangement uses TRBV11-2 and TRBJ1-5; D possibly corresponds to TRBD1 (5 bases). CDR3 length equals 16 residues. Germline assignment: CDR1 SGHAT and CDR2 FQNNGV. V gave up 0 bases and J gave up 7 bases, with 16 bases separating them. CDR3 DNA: TGTGCCAGCAGCTTAGATCGAGGGCAGGGCCGGCAGCCCCAGCATTTT. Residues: CASSLDRGQGRQPQHF.

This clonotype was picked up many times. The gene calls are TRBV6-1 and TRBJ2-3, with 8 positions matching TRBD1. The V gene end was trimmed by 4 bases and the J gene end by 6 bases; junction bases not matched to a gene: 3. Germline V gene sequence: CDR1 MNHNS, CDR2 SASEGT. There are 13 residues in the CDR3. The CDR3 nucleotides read TGTGCCAGCAGTGTCGACAGGGGTGATACGCAGTATTTT. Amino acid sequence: CASSVDRGDTQYF.

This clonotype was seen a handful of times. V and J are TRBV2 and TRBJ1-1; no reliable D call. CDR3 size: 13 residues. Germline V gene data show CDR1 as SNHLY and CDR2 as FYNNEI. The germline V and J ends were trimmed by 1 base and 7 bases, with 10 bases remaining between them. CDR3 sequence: CASSEGGLFEAFF. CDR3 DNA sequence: TGTGCCAGCAGTGAAGGAGGTCTATTTGAAGCTTTCTTT.

CDR3 residues: CASSLDGATNQPQHF. CDR3 in DNA: TGTGCCAGCAGCTTAGATGGGGCTACAAATCAGCCCCAGCATTTT. The V call is TRBV11-2, the J call TRBJ1-5, with a weak D call TRBD1 (5 bases). CDR1 is SGHAT and CDR2 is FQNNGV in the germline V gene. The CDR3 consists of 15 residues. V lost 0 bases to trimming and J lost 4 bases, with 10 bases between them.

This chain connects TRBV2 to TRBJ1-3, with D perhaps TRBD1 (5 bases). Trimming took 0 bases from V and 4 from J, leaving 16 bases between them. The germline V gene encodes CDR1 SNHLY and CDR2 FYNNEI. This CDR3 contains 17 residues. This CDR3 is CASSEARGTQGGNTIYF. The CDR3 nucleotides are TGTGCCAGCAGTGAAGCTCGGGGCACCCAAGGCGGAAACACCATATATTTT.

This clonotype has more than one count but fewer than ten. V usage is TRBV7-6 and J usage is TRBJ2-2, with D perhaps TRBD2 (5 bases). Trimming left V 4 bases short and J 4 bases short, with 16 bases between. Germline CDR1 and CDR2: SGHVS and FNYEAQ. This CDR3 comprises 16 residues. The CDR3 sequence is CASSSLRRSGTGELFF. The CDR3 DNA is TGTGCCAGCAGCTCTTTGCGACGCAGCGGCACCGGGGAGCTGTTTTTT.

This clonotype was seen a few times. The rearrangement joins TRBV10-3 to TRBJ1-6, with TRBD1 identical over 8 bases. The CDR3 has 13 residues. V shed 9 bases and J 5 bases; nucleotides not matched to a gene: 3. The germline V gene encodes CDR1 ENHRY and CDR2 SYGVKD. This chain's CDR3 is CAIGQGDNSPLHF. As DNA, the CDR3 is TGTGCCATAGGACAGGGAGATAATTCACCCCTCCACTTT.

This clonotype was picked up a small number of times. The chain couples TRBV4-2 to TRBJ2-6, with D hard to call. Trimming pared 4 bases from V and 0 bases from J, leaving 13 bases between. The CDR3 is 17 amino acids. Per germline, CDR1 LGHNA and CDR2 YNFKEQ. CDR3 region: CASSLSLASSGANVLTF. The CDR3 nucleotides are TGTGCCAGCAGCCTAAGTTTGGCGAGCTCTGGGGCCAACGTCCTGACTTTC.

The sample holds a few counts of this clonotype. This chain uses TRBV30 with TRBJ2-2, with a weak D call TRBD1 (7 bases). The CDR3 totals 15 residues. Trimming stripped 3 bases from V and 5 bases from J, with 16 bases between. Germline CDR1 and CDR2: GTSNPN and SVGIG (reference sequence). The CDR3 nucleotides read TGTGCCTGGAGCGAACCAGGGGGAGGAACCGGGGAGCTGTTTTTT. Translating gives CAWSEPGGGTGELFF.

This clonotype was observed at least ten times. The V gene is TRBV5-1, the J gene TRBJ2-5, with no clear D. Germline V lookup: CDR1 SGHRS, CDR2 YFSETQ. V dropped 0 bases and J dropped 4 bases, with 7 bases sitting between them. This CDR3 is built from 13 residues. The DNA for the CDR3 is TGCGCCAGCAGCTTGGAAGTAGCAGAGACCCAGTACTTC. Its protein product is CASSLEVAETQYF.

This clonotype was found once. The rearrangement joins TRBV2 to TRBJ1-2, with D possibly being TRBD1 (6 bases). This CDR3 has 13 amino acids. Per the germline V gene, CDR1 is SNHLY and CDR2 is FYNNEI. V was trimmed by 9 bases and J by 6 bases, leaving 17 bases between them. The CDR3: CASGRGESDGYTF. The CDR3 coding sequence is TGTGCCAGTGGAAGGGGGGAATCGGATGGCTACACCTTC.

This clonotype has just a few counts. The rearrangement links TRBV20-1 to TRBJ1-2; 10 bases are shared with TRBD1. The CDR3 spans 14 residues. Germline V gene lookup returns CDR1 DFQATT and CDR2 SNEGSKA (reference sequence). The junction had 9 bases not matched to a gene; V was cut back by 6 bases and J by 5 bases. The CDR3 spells CSATTGGANYGYTF. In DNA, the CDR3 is TGCAGTGCAACGACAGGGGGCGCAAATTATGGCTACACCTTC.

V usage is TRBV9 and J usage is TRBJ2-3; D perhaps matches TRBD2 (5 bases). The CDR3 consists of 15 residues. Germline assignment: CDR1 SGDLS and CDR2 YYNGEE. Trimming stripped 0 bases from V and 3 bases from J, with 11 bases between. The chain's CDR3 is CASSVATGFTDTQYF. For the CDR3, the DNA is TGTGCCAGCAGCGTAGCGACGGGATTTACAGATACGCAGTATTTT.

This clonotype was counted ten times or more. Written as DNA, the CDR3 is TGCGCCAGCAGCAAAAGGACAGGCCAAGAGACCCAGTACTTC. Protein sequence: CASSKRTGQETQYF. The rearrangement uses TRBV5-1 and TRBJ2-5, with 7 bases aligning to TRBD1. From germline, CDR1 is SGHRS and CDR2 YFSETQ. Trimming at V came to 4 bases and at J to 1 base, leaving 4 bases not matched to a gene. The CDR3 runs 14 residues.

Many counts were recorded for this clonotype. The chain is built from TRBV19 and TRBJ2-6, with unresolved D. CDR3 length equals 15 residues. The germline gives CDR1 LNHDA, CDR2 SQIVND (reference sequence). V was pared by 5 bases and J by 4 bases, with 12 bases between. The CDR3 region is CASSSVVVGANVLTF. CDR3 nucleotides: TGTGCCAGTAGTTCGGTAGTCGTAGGGGCCAACGTCCTGACTTTC. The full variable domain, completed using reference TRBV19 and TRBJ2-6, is DGGITQSPKYLFRKEGQNVTLSCEQNLNHDAMYWYRQDPGQGLRLIYYSQIVNDFQKGDIAEGYSVSREKKESFPLTVTSAQKNPTAFYLCASSSVVVGANVLTFGAGSRLTVL.